This T cell receptor beta chain was captured by sequencing in a study of cytomegalovirus exposure and HLA in healthy donors. From germline, CDR1 is SEHNR and CDR2 FQNEAQ (reference sequence). This CDR3 has 16 residues. V trimming: 5 bases; J trimming: 4 bases; junction bases outside the gene matches: 9. This clone was observed a single time. Here immunoSEQ multiplex PCR was the method, and the copy in TCRdb shows in-frame clones only, minus some. Among about 220,000 clones listed, around nine tenths were seen once. The receptor comes from a man aged 18 to 30 in good health and CMV-seronegative. The genes are TRBV7-9 and TRBJ2-1; 9 bases are shared with TRBD2. Sequencing was carried out using PBMCs. The CDR3 region is CASSLSSGGRYNEQFF. For the CDR3, the DNA is TGTGCCAGCAGCCTGAGTAGCGGGGGCCGTTACAATGAGCAGTTCTTC.